This paragraph reports one TCR beta chain. This clone's antigen is unknown. One base away there is no much larger clone; base qualities are not given. This entry comes from a study of blood T cell repertoires in COVID-19 (dated by TCRdb to 2020 to 2022). Describing the broader study: Samples from collaborators originated in the United States, Italy and Spain and spanned both the acute and convalescent phases of COVID-19. The prospective study material was composed of cDNA or gDNA derived from T cells, B-cell-depleted T cells, or PBMCs. Subjects who had been exposed to COVID-19, were actively infected with it, or had recovered from it provided the deeply sampled blood TCRbeta repertoires that made up the dataset. A freely available public database, intended as a resource for researchers studying the immune response to SARS-CoV-2, is where the repertoires were released. Samples were obtained from the ongoing ImmuneRACE study (first 160 participants) and from 1,000 to 1,500 subjects provided by 6 global collaborators. A de-identified subject ID, COVID-19 status, age in years and sex were almost always included in the sample metadata. Where available, HLA class I and class II types were taken from metadata supplied by the sample provider and were not determined by assay-based typing.

Samples from volunteer blood donors who had recovered from COVID-19 were contributed by a second Seattle source. Each collaborating institution followed its own protocols to collect whole blood in K2EDTA tubes. For TCRbeta analysis, collaborators shipped samples as frozen whole blood, isolated PBMCs, or DNA extracted from either of those sample types. Results and caveats for the whole study, not just this receptor: The quantity of clinical and demographic metadata differed by source and by participant and was supplied without curation.

The immunoSEQ Assay, a bias-controlled multiplex PCR, was used to amplify TCRbeta CDR3 regions from genomic DNA. The published analysis was carried out like this. The number of nucleated cells in each sample was estimated from the amplification of reference gene primers within the assay. To quantify the absolute abundance of each unique TCRbeta CDR3 rearrangement, sequence reads were collapsed and filtered. For each sample, productive Simpson clonality was calculated as the square root of Simpson's diversity index over productive rearrangements. The clones in this table, taken by TCRdb from immuneACCESS, are in-frame only. Not every clone is retained; where verified, under half of the shortfall comes from an unresolved V gene, and the cause of the rest is unknown. V and J calls plus clone size are reproduced from that table; the DNA served to infer D and trimming. The table for this sample lists some 290,000 clones; approximately 90% of them were counted only once. The ten largest make up roughly 2% of the sample.

The cysteine opens and the phenylalanine closes a CDR3 of 14 amino acids. This entry keeps only the CDR3 DNA: 42 bases, framed from base 1. CDR1 and CDR2 (SGHTA, FQGNSA) derive from the germline V gene. Trimming at the junction amounts to 5 bases on V and 4 bases on J, and the germline ends lie 14 bases apart. The receptor's source is a woman aged 45-60 years who had recovered from COVID-19. Material: peripheral blood. This chain joins TRBV7-2 to TRBJ1-1, and perhaps TRBD1 as D gene, on 5 matching bases. At the DNA level, the sequence is TGTGCCAGCAGCCCATACGGGGGGGGCACTGAAGCTTTCTTT. This codes for CASSPYGGGTEAFF.